Each of the 15 T cell receptor beta chains below was sequenced from the same sample in a study of blood T cell repertoires in COVID-19. Profiled with immunoSEQ multiplex PCR; TCRdb holds only in-frame clones, not every one. Of some 100,000 clones in the sample, about nine tenths were seen once. The specimen sequenced was peripheral blood. The receptor set was obtained from a human donor in a cohort sampled during active COVID-19.

This clone was counted once. This chain connects TRBV5-1 to TRBJ2-7; TRBD1 aligns across 10 bases. The CDR3 totals 15 residues. V was clipped by 4 bases and J by 2 bases; unmatched bases: 6. Per germline, CDR1 SGHRS and CDR2 YFSETQ. CDR3 bases: TGCGCCAGCAGCGGGACAGGGGAAGGGGCCTACGAGCAGTACTTC. Amino acids: CASSGTGEGAYEQYF.

The chain carries TRBV19 and TRBJ1-2; D perhaps matches TRBD1 (5 bases). CDR1 is LNHDA and CDR2 is SQIVND in the germline V gene (reference sequence). The CDR3 is 14 amino acids. V shed 6 bases and J shed 5 bases, with 16 bases lying between them. CDR3 region: CASRSPVGGYGYTF. The DNA for the CDR3 is TGTGCCAGTAGATCCCCGGTGGGGGGTTATGGCTACACCTTC.

The rearrangement links TRBV4-1 to TRBJ1-5, with TRBD1 matching 9 bases. Germline CDR1 MGHRA, CDR2 YSYEKL. The CDR3 is 16 residues long. The V gene end was trimmed by 3 bases and the J gene end by 5 bases; junction bases not matched to a gene: 8. For the CDR3, the DNA is TGCGCCAGCAGCCACGTTACAGGGGGCGCCGATCAGCCCCAGCATTTT. Protein product: CASSHVTGGADQPQHF.

This chain connects TRBV27 to TRBJ1-4; maybe TRBD1 (5 bases). Trimming stripped 1 base from V and 8 bases from J, with 14 bases between. The CDR3 totals 15 residues. Germline V lookup: CDR1 MNHEY, CDR2 SMNVEV (reference sequence). In nucleotides, the CDR3 is TGTGCCAGCAGTTTATGGGCGCAGGGCGCGGAAAAACTGTTTTTT. Residues: CASSLWAQGAEKLFF.

The chain uses TRBV18 and TRBJ2-6; the D gene is possibly TRBD2 (6 bases). V was shortened by 0 bases and J by 4 bases, with 13 bases between the two germline ends. This CDR3 spans 17 amino acids. CDR1 and CDR2 from the germline V gene are KGHSH and LQKENI. CDR3 in DNA: TGTGCCAGCTCACCACCGTTAGGAGGGCCCGGGGCCAACGTCCTGACTTTC. This codes for CASSPPLGGPGANVLTF.

The genes are TRBV7-3 and TRBJ2-2; the match to TRBD1 covers 9 bases. V gave up 5 bases and J gave up 7 bases; unmatched junction bases: 8. The germline CDR1 and CDR2 sequences are SGHTA and FQGTGA. This CDR3 spans 15 amino acids. CDR3 nucleotides: TGTGCCAGCAGCCCGAGGACAGGGGTGATCGGGGAGCTGTTTTTT. Translation: CASSPRTGVIGELFF.

This clone came up once. The J gene is TRBJ2-1, the V gene TRBV7-8, with 12 bases fitting TRBD2. Germline values: CDR1 SGHVS, CDR2 FQNEAQ. The CDR3 spans 15 residues. V lost 4 bases, J lost 8 bases, and 6 bases stayed unmatched. CDR3 sequence reads: CASSSGLAGSYEQFF. The CDR3 region has the DNA TGTGCCAGCAGCTCCGGACTAGCGGGAAGCTATGAGCAGTTCTTC.

CDR3 sequence reads: CASSPREVYGYTF. The CDR3 nucleotides are TGCGCCAGCAGCCCCAGGGAAGTCTATGGCTACACCTTC. The chain joins TRBV5-1 to TRBJ1-2, with D possibly TRBD1 on 5 matching bases. V was trimmed by 4 bases and J by 4 bases, leaving 11 bases between them. This CDR3 contains 13 residues. Germline V gene sequence: CDR1 SGHRS, CDR2 YFSETQ. Filled out from reference TRBV5-1 and TRBJ1-2, the complete variable domain reads KAGVTQTPRYLIKTRGQQVTLSCSPISGHRSVSWYQQTPGQGLQFLFEYFSETQRNKGNFPGRFSGRQFSNSRSEMNVSTLELGDSALYLCASSPREVYGYTFGSGTRLTVV.

The rearrangement uses TRBV5-1 and TRBJ1-2; D is uncertain. Per germline, CDR1 SGHRS and CDR2 YFSETQ. V was trimmed by 0 bases and J by 0 bases, leaving 9 bases between them. The CDR3 has 15 residues. CDR3 sequence (DNA): TGCGCCAGCAGCTTGGGAGGCGAGACTAACTATGGCTACACCTTC. This encodes CASSLGGETNYGYTF. Full variable domain (outside the CDR3, taken from reference TRBV5-1 and TRBJ1-2): KAGVTQTPRYLIKTRGQQVTLSCSPISGHRSVSWYQQTPGQGLQFLFEYFSETQRNKGNFPGRFSGRQFSNSRSEMNVSTLELGDSALYLCASSLGGETNYGYTFGSGTRLTVV.

J is TRBJ1-1 and V is TRBV6-1; D possibly corresponds to TRBD1 (5 bases). Trimming took 1 base from V and 4 from J, leaving 13 bases between them. CDR3 length: 15 amino acids. Germline CDR1 MNHNS, CDR2 SASEGT. CDR3 DNA: TGTGCCAGCAGTGAAGATGGGGGGGTGAGCACTGAAGCTTTCTTT. Translated, it gives CASSEDGGVSTEAFF.

The V and J genes are TRBV28 and TRBJ1-1; TRBD1 agrees at 10 bases. The germline CDR1 and CDR2 sequences are MDHEN and SYDVKM. The CDR3 loop spans 16 amino acids. The V and J ends lost 5 bases and 5 bases, in that order; junction bases with no gene match: 11. The CDR3 spells CASSTSGTGARTEAFF. In DNA form, the CDR3 reads TGTGCCAGCAGTACGTCCGGGACAGGGGCCAGGACTGAAGCTTTCTTT. Combining the CDR3 with reference TRBV28 and TRBJ1-1 gives the whole variable domain DVKVTQSSRYLVKRTGEKVFLECVQDMDHENMFWYRQDPGLGLRLIYFSYDVKMKEKGDIPEGYSVSREKKERFSLILESASTNQTSMYLCASSTSGTGARTEAFFGQGTRLTVV.

The gene calls are TRBV7-7 and TRBJ2-1, with D tentatively TRBD2 (6 bases). V was clipped by 5 bases and J by 4 bases, with 15 bases between them. The CDR3 consists of 15 residues. CDR1 and CDR2 from the germline V gene are SSHAT and FNYEAQ (reference sequence). As DNA, the CDR3 is TGTGCCAGCAGCGCCGGGACTGGCCTTTACAATGAGCAGTTCTTC. Its translation is CASSAGTGLYNEQFF. Supplemented by reference TRBV7-7 and TRBJ2-1, the full variable domain reads GAGVSQSPRYKVTKRGQDVTLRCDPISSHATLYWYQQALGQGPEFLTYFNYEAQPDKSGLPSDRFSAERPEGSISTLTIQRTEQRDSAMYRCASSAGTGLYNEQFFGPGTRLTVL.

The chain links TRBV12-5 to TRBJ2-1, with a possible D match to TRBD2 (6 bases). CDR3 size: 12 residues. Germline V gene data show CDR1 as LGHNT and CDR2 as FRNRAP. V lost 4 bases to trimming and J lost 9 bases, with 10 bases between them. This CDR3 is CASGSAGGEQFF. CDR3 nucleotide sequence: TGTGCTAGTGGTTCCGCCGGGGGTGAGCAGTTCTTC. Variable domain in full (rest from reference TRBV12-5 and TRBJ2-1): DARVTQTPRHKVTEMGQEVTMRCQPILGHNTVFWYRQTMMQGLELLAYFRNRAPLDDSGMPKDRFSAEMPDATLATLKIQPSEPRDSAVYFCASGSAGGEQFFGPGTRLTVL.

CDR3 in DNA: TGTGCCACCAGTGCCCCGGACAACCCGGGGGTCAATGAGCAGTTCTTC. This codes for CATSAPDNPGVNEQFF. J is TRBJ2-1 and V is TRBV24-1; D is perhaps TRBD2 (6 bases). This CDR3 comprises 16 residues. The germline V gene has CDR1 KGHDR and CDR2 SFDVKD. Trimming removed 5 bases at V and 6 bases at J, with 19 bases between.

This clone was seen only once. The chain joins TRBV28 to TRBJ2-3; D is possibly TRBD1 (5 bases). The V end was cut by 3 bases, the J end by 7 bases, with 11 bases between. CDR3 length equals 13 residues. In germline, CDR1 is MDHEN, CDR2 SYDVKM. CDR3 loop: CASSFSRANTQYF. For the CDR3, the DNA is TGTGCCAGCAGTTTCAGCAGGGCCAATACGCAGTATTTT.